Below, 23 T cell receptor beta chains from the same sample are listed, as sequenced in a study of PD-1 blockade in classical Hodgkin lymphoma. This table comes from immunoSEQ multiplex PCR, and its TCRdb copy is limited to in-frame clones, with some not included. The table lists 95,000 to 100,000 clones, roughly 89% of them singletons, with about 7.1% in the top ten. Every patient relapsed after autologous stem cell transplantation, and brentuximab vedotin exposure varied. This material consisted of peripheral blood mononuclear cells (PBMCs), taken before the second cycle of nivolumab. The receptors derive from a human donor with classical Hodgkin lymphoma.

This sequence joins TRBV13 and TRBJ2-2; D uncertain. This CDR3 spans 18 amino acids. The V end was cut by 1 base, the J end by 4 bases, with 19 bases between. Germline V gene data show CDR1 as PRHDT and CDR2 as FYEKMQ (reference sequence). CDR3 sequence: CASSLEARFRVGTGELFF. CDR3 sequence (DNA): TGTGCCAGCAGCTTAGAGGCCAGATTCCGGGTTGGCACCGGGGAGCTGTTTTTT.

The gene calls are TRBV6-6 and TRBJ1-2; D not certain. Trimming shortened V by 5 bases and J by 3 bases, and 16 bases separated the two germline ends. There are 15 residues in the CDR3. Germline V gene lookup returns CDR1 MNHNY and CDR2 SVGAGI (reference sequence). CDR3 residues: CASSLTQTVDYGYTF. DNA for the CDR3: TGTGCCAGCAGTCTCACCCAGACTGTTGACTATGGCTACACCTTC.

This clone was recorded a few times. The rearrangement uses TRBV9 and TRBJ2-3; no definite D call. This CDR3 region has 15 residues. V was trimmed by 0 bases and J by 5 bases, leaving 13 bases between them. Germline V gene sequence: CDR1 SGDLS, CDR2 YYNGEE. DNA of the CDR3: TGTGCCAGCAGCGTAGGTAGAAGAGTGGAAGATACGCAGTATTTT. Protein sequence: CASSVGRRVEDTQYF.

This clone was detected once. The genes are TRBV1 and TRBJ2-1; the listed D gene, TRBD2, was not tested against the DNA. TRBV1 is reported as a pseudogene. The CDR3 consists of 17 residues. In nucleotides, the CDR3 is TGCACCAGCAGCCAGACTAGCGGGCGACCCGCTTACAGTGAGCAGTTCTTC. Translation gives CTSSQTSGRPAYSEQFF.

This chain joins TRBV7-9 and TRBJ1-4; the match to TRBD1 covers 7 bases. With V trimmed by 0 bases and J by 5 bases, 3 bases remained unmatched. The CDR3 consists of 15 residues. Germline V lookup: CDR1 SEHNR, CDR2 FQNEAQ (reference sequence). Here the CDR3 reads CASSLAGQPNEKLFF. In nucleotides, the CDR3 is TGTGCCAGCAGCTTAGCGGGACAGCCAAATGAAAAACTGTTTTTT.

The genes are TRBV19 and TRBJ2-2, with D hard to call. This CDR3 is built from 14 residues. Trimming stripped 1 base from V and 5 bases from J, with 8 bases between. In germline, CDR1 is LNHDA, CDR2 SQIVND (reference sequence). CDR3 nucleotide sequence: TGTGCCAGTAGTATAGTGAAGGAGACCGGGGAGCTGTTTTTT. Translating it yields CASSIVKETGELFF.

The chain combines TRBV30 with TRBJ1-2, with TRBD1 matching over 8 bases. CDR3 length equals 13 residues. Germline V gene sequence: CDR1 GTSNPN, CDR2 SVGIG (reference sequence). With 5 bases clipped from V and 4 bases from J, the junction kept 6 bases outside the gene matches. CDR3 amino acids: CAWAGTGGYGYTF. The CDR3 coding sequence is TGTGCCTGGGCGGGGACAGGAGGCTATGGCTACACCTTC.

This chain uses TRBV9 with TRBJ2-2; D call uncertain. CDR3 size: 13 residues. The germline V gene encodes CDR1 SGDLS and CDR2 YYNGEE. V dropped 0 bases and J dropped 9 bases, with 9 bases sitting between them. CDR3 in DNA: TGTGCCAGCAGCGTAGATCATACGTGGGAGCTGTTTTTT. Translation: CASSVDHTWELFF.

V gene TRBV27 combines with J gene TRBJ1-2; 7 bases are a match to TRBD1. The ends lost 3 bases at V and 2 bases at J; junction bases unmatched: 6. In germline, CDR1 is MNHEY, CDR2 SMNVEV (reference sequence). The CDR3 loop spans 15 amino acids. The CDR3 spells CASSFSIQGNYGYTF. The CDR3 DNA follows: TGTGCCAGCAGTTTTTCGATACAGGGGAACTATGGCTACACCTTC.

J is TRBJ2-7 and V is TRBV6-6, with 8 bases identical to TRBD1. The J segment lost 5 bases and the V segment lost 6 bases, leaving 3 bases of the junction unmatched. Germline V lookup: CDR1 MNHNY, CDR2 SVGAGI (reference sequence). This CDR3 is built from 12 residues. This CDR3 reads CASSRTGNEQYF. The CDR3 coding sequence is TGTGCCAGCAGCCGGACAGGGAACGAGCAGTACTTC.

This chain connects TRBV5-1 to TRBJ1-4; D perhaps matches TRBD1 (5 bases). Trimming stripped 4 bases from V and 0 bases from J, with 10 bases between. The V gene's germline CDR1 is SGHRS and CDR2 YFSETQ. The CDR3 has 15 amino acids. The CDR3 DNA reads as TGCGCCAGCAGCCCGGGACTGCCAACTAATGAAAAACTGTTTTTT. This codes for CASSPGLPTNEKLFF.

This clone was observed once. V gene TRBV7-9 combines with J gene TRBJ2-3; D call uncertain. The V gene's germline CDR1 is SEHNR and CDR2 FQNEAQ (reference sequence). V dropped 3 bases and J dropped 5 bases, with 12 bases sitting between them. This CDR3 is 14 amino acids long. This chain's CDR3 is CASSFELWGDTQYF. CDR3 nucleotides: TGTGCCAGCAGCTTCGAGCTGTGGGGAGATACGCAGTATTTT.

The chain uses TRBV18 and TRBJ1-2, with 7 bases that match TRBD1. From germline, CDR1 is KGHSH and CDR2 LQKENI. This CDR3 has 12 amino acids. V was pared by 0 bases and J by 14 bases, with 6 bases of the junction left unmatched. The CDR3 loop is CASSPPSGQRTF. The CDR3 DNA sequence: TGTGCCAGCTCACCACCTTCGGGACAGAGGACCTTC.

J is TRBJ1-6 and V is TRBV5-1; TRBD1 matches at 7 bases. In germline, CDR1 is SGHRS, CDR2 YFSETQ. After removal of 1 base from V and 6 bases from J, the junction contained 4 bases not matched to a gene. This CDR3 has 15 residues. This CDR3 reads CASSLQQGGNSPLHF. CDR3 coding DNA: TGCGCCAGCAGCTTGCAGCAGGGGGGTAATTCACCCCTCCACTTT. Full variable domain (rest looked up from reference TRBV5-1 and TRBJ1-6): KAGVTQTPRYLIKTRGQQVTLSCSPISGHRSVSWYQQTPGQGLQFLFEYFSETQRNKGNFPGRFSGRQFSNSRSEMNVSTLELGDSALYLCASSLQQGGNSPLHFGNGTRLTVT.

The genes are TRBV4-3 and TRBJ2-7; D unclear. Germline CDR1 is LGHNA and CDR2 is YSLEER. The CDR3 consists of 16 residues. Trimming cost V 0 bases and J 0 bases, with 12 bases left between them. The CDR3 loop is CASSQDPRQNSYEQYF. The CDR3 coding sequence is TGCGCCAGCAGCCAAGATCCTCGCCAGAACTCCTACGAGCAGTACTTC.

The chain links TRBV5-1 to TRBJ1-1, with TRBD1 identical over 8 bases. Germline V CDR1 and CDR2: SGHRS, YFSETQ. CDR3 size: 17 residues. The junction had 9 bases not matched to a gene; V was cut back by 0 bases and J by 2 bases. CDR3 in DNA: TGCGCCAGCAGCTTGGGATCCCAGGGGGCTTTAAACACTGAAGCTTTCTTT. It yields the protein CASSLGSQGALNTEAFF.

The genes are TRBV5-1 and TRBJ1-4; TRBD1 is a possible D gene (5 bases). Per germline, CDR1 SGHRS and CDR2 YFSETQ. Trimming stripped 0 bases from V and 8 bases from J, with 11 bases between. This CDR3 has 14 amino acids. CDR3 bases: TGCGCCAGCAGCTTGGCCTATCGGGGCGAAAAACTGTTTTTT. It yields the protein CASSLAYRGEKLFF.

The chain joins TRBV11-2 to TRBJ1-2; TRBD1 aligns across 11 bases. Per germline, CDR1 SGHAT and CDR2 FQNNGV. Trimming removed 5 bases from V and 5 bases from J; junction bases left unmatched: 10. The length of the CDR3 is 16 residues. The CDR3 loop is CASSPYSGQGGYGYTF. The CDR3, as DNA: TGTGCCAGCAGCCCGTATTCGGGACAGGGGGGATATGGCTACACCTTC.

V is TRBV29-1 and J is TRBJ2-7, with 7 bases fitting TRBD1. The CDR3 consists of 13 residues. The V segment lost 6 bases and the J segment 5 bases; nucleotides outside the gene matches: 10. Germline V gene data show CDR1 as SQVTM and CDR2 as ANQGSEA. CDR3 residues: CSVDRGTANEQYF. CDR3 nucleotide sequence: TGCAGCGTCGATAGAGGGACAGCGAACGAGCAGTACTTC.

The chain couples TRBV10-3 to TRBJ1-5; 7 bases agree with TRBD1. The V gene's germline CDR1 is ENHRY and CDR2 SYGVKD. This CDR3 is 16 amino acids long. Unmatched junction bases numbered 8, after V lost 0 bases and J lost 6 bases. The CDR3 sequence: CAISESTGAAGQPQHF. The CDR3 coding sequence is TGTGCCATCAGTGAGTCAACAGGGGCGGCGGGTCAGCCCCAGCATTTT.

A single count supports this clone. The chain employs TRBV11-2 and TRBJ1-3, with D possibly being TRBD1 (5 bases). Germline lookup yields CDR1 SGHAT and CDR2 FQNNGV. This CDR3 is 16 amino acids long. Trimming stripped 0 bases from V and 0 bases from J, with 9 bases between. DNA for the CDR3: TGTGCCAGCAGCTTAGATCAGGGCCGCTCTGGAAACACCATATATTTT. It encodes CASSLDQGRSGNTIYF. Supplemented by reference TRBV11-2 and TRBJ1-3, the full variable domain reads EAGVAQSPRYKIIEKRQSVAFWCNPISGHATLYWYQQILGQGPKLLIQFQNNGVVDDSQLPKDRFSAERLKGVDSTLKIQPAKLEDSAVYLCASSLDQGRSGNTIYFGEGSWLTVV.

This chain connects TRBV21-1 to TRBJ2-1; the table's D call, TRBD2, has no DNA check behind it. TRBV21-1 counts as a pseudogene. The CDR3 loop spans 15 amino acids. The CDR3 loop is CASSKAGGGNNEQFF. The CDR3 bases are TGTGCCAGCAGCAAAGCGGGCGGGGGGAACAATGAGCAGTTCTTC.

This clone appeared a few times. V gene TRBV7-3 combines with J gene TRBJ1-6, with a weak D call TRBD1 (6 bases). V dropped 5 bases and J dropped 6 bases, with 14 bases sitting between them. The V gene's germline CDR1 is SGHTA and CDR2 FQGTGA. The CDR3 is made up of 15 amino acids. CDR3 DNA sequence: TGTGCCAGCAGCCAACTCGGGGGCCTTAATTCACCCCTCCACTTT. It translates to CASSQLGGLNSPLHF.